The clone carrying this TCR beta chain was detected only a few times. V was cut by 0 bases and J by 0 bases, with 11 bases left in between. Germline V gene data show CDR1 as MGHRA and CDR2 as YSYEKL. The CDR3 covers 16 residues. TCRdb re-analysed the reads in MiXCR, keeping a single row per CDR3 protein. The sample has 400,000 or so distinct CDR3 sequences, 18% seen once. This record comes from a study of T cell repertoires in cytomegalovirus infection. The source is a human donor in good health (CMV status not recorded). Some clones in this sample may be carry-over from other donors' samples. The J gene is TRBJ1-1, the V gene TRBV4-1, with D hard to call. Source material: PBMCs. Here the CDR3 reads CASSQEPEPMNTEAFF. In DNA, the CDR3 is TGCGCCAGCAGCCAAGAACCGGAGCCGATGAACACTGAAGCTTTCTTT.